This TCR beta chain came from a study of lymphopenia after photon versus proton radiotherapy. Germline CDR1 reads SGHDN; CDR2 reads FVKESK. The CDR3 is 15 amino acids. V lost 0 bases to trimming and J lost 4 bases; unmatched junction nucleotides: 3. Overall study findings and caveats: Post-nadir diversity loss with photons came from oligoclonal expansion, particularly CD8+ Temra cells.

Only in-frame clones appear in the TCRdb table, and some are missing; sequencing was by immunoSEQ multiplex PCR. This table has 25,000 to 30,000 clones, around 85% appearing once. This clone was observed once. The antigen is not known. The sequencing used peripheral blood, collected from a patient treated with photon-based radiotherapy. J is TRBJ2-1 and V is TRBV14, with 7 positions matching TRBD1. The TCR comes from a man between 45 and 60 years old with gastric cancer. DNA for the CDR3: TGTGCCAGCAGCCAAGAAGGGGGCGAATACAATGAGCAGTTCTTC. Its translation is CASSQEGGEYNEQFF.